What follows is one TCR beta chain and its context. Its antigen is undetermined. Original processing methods: Junction-only immunoSEQ sequences carried no quality scores, so filtering differed. Produced via immunoSEQ multiplex PCR; TCRdb's table is partial and in-frame only. The D gene and trimming were derived from the DNA, and the V and J assignments and clone size from that table. The data show more than 2 million clones, with roughly 95% seen just once and 0.1% to 0.15% held by the top ten. The CDR3 sequence is 17 residues long. The source of the sample is a study of shared clonotypes between healthy human individuals. The study separated CD4+ cells into CD45RA+ naive and CD45RA-negative memory subsets. Study-level results: Apart from blood, nothing was sampled; tissue repertoires likely differ.

The source of this sequence is a man aged 18-30 years in good health. The chain carries TRBV1 and TRBJ2-7; the DNA was not compared with TRBD2, the D call given in the table. TRBV1 is a known pseudogene. Sequenced sample: naive CD4+ T cells sorted from blood. The subset is: CD45RA+ positively selected. This CDR3 is CTSIVRTGLAYSYEQYF. The DNA of the CDR3 is TGCACCAGCATCGTAAGAACGGGACTAGCGTACTCCTACGAGCAGTACTTC.